The T cell receptor (beta chain) described here comes from a study of yellow fever vaccine responses in identical twins. General study findings and limits: The T cell response to vaccination in identical twins was reportedly partly convergent and partly personalized.

TCRdb itself ran the RT-PCR reads through MiXCR, one entry per CDR3 protein. Of 20,000 to 25,000 distinct CDR3 sequences in the sample, 60% to 85% are singletons; the top ten hold 4% to 5.5%. Points on this clonotype: Its specificity is not known.

The TCR sequence derives from a woman under 30 who received the yellow fever vaccine. The sequences come from T cells from blood (PBMCs), unsorted or a sorted subset (not recorded which), collected before or after yellow fever vaccination (not recorded which).

The CDR3 spells CASSLDGQPQHF. CDR3 DNA: TGTGCCAGCAGCTTAGACGGTCAGCCCCAGCATTTT. This rearrangement joins TRBV7-9 to TRBJ1-5; D is undetermined. Trimming removed 1 base from V and 6 bases from J, with 4 bases in between. Germline assignment: CDR1 SEHNR and CDR2 FQNEAQ (reference sequence). The length of the CDR3 is 12 residues.